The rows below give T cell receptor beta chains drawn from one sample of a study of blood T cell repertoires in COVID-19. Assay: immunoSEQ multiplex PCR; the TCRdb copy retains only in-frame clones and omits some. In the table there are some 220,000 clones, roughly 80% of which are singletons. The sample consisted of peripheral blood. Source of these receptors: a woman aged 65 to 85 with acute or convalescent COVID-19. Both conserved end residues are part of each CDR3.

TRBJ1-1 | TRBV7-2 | CASSYRDRGRSTEAFF
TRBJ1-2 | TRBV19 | CASSNTFYGYTF
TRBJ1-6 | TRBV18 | CASSPPSGGSFQPLHF
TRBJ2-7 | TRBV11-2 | CASSFSLDPTYEQYF
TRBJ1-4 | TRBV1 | CTSSLPPDGTTNEKLFF
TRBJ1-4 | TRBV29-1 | CSVGNRGDEKLFF
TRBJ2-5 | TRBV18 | CASSPPGGYQETQYF
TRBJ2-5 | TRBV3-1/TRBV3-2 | CASSQDPTKETQYF
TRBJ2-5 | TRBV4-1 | CASSHSGDHQETQYF
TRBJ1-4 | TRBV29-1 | CSAQGQANEKLFF
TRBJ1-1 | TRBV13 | CASSSRRENTEAFF
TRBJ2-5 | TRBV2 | CASTGTSGYQETQYF
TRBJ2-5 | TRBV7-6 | CASSPGETQYF
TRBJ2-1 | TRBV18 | CASSPTSGGAMVEQFF
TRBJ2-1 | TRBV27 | CASSFTDYNEQFF
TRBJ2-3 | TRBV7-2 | CASSPGGVGTDTQYF
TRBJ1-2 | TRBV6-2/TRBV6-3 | CASSYSSGRTNYGYTF
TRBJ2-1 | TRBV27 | CASSSETGDSYNEQFF
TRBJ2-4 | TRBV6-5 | CASKRDLAKNIQYF
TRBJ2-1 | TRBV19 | CASNKLGDFYNEQFF
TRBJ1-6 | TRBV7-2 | CASRTDRGRNSPLHF
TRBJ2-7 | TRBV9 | CASSTSPNDLAGGSSSYEQYF
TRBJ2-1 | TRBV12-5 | CASGFGGSLSSYNEQFF
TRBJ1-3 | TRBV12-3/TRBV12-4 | CASTLLTGNTIYF
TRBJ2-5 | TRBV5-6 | CASSLGPRQETQYF
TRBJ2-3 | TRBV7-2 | CASSSTRGAGDTQYF
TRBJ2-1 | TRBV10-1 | CASSESSSGGSSYNEQFF
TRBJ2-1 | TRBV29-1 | CSVEDQGDEQFF
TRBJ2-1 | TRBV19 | CASQSLSSYNEQFF
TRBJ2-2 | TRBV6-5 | CASSPTGSNTGELFF
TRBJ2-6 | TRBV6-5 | CASDNSGANVLTF
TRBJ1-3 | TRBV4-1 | CASSHPGQAQGNTIYF